Each of the 15 T cell receptor beta chains below was sequenced from the same sample in a study of T cell repertoires in cytomegalovirus infection (dated by TCRdb to about 2019). TCRdb names Illumina HiSeq 1500 as the instrument used. The raw public data were reprocessed by TCRdb itself: fastp quality trimming at Q25, MiXCR clonotype calling, in-frame beta chains only. CDR3 protein duplicates are merged, each entry listing the most common genes and DNA. In all, the sample holds approximately 150,000 distinct CDR3 sequences, and under 20% of those were seen once. The ten largest clones take up 15% to 20% of the sample. Input material: CD8+ T cells from PBMCs. The receptors shown here come from a human donor in good health (CMV status not recorded). Some clones in this sample may be carry-over from other donors' samples.

This clonotype was seen just once. The chain links TRBV7-9 to TRBJ2-1; TRBD2 matches 12 bases. CDR3 length: 15 amino acids. Germline trimming cut 4 bases from V and 9 bases from J; bases unmatched to any gene: 7. Germline CDR1 reads SEHNR; CDR2 reads FQNEAQ (reference sequence). The CDR3 nucleotides read TGTGCCAGCAGCTCCCAGACTAGCGGGGGCATTGAGCAGTTCTTC. This encodes CASSSQTSGGIEQFF.

This sequence joins TRBV7-3 and TRBJ2-5; unclear D gene. CDR3 length: 13 amino acids. V was cut by 5 bases and J by 3 bases, with 10 bases left in between. Looked up from germline, CDR1 is SGHTA and CDR2 is FQGTGA. DNA for the CDR3: TGTGCCAGCAGCCCAGAACCGGAAGAGACCCAGTACTTC. Amino acid sequence: CASSPEPEETQYF.

This clonotype appeared many times. The chain uses TRBV7-2 and TRBJ1-2, with 7 positions matching TRBD1. The CDR3 runs to 17 residues. The V gene's germline CDR1 is SGHTA and CDR2 FQGNSA. After removal of 3 bases from V and 3 bases from J, the junction contained 13 bases not matched to a gene. Here the CDR3 reads CASSFQTGLERDYGYTF. For the CDR3, the DNA is TGTGCCAGCAGCTTCCAGACAGGGTTGGAGAGGGACTATGGCTACACCTTC. Using reference TRBV7-2 and TRBJ1-2 for the parts outside the CDR3, the full variable domain is GAGVSQSPSNKVTEKGKDVELRCDPISGHTALYWYRQSLGQGLEFLIYFQGNSAPDKSGLPSDRFSAERTGGSVSTLTIQRTQQEDSAVYLCASSFQTGLERDYGYTFGSGTRLTVV.

This clonotype was observed a few times. This rearrangement joins TRBV2 to TRBJ2-7; 8 bases match TRBD2. CDR3 length: 15 amino acids. The V gene's germline CDR1 is SNHLY and CDR2 FYNNEI. The V segment lost 6 bases and the J segment 0 bases; nucleotides outside the gene matches: 7. CDR3 sequence (DNA): TGTGCCAGCAGGGTCAGCGGGGGTTTCTCCTACGAGCAGTACTTC. It translates to CASRVSGGFSYEQYF.

The chain links TRBV25-1 to TRBJ1-2, with D uncertain. The CDR3 sequence is 13 residues long. V was shortened by 7 bases and J by 6 bases, with 15 bases between the two germline ends. Germline V gene lookup returns CDR1 MGHDK and CDR2 SYGVNS. DNA of the CDR3: TGTGCCAGCACCTATGGGCCAGGAAATGGCTACACCTTC. It specifies CASTYGPGNGYTF.

This chain links TRBV6-2 or TRBV6-3 with TRBJ1-5; unclear D gene. CDR3 length: 17 amino acids. The V and J ends lost 0 bases and 0 bases respectively, with 12 bases between them. Germline V gene lookup returns CDR1 MNHEY and CDR2 SVGEGT. CDR3 in amino acids: CASSYSNYPTSNQPQHF. The CDR3 bases are TGTGCCAGCAGTTACTCGAATTATCCGACTAGCAATCAGCCCCAGCATTTT.

V and J are TRBV7-6 and TRBJ2-7; 10 bases match TRBD1. Germline trimming cut 5 bases from V and 1 base from J; bases unmatched to any gene: 5. CDR1 and CDR2 (germline): SGHVS, FNYEAQ. This CDR3 contains 15 residues. DNA of the CDR3: TGTGCCAGCAGCGGGCGGGACAGGGGTTCCTACGAGCAGTACTTC. It encodes CASSGRDRGSYEQYF.

The table lists this clonotype with many counts. V and J are TRBV7-9 and TRBJ2-5, with D possibly TRBD2 on 6 matching bases. The ends were cut back, 8 bases at V and 1 base at J, with 8 bases in the middle. Germline assignment: CDR1 SEHNR and CDR2 FQNEAQ (reference sequence). The CDR3 covers 12 residues. The CDR3 coding sequence is TGTGCCAGCGCGGGAATCCAAGAGACCCAGTACTTC. Translation: CASAGIQETQYF.

This clonotype has only a few counts. The genes are TRBV4-1 and TRBJ2-3; no firm D call. The germline CDR1 and CDR2 sequences are MGHRA and YSYEKL. This CDR3 has 17 amino acids. Trimming removed 0 bases from V and 0 bases from J, with 13 bases in between. CDR3 sequence: CASSQDPTLSSTDTQYF. CDR3 sequence (DNA): TGCGCCAGCAGCCAAGATCCTACACTATCTAGCACAGATACGCAGTATTTT.

The V and J genes are TRBV28 and TRBJ2-5; the D gene is possibly TRBD2 (6 bases). This CDR3 comprises 14 residues. Germline CDR1 and CDR2: MDHEN and SYDVKM. The V end was cut by 6 bases, the J end by 3 bases, with 14 bases between. The CDR3: CASRVSGREETQYF. The CDR3 DNA reads as TGTGCCAGCAGGGTGAGCGGGCGGGAAGAGACCCAGTACTTC.

This clonotype occurred a few times. The chain employs TRBV6-5 and TRBJ2-5; 9 positions match TRBD2. The CDR3 spans 15 residues. Unmatched junction bases numbered 5, after V lost 0 bases and J lost 6 bases. In germline, CDR1 is MNHEY, CDR2 SVGAGI. The CDR3 nucleotides read TGTGCCAGCAGTTACTCGGCGGGAGGGGGCAAGACCCAGTACTTC. Amino acid sequence: CASSYSAGGGKTQYF.

The rearrangement links TRBV7-2 to TRBJ2-1; D remains unclear. V lost 3 bases and J 0 bases, leaving 9 bases between the germline ends. The germline gives CDR1 SGHTA, CDR2 FQGNSA. The CDR3 sequence is 15 residues long. For the CDR3, the DNA is TGTGCCAGCAGCTTCTCACTGAGCTCCTACAATGAGCAGTTCTTC. Amino acids: CASSFSLSSYNEQFF. The full variable domain, with the rest looked up from reference TRBV7-2 and TRBJ2-1, is GAGVSQSPSNKVTEKGKDVELRCDPISGHTALYWYRQSLGQGLEFLIYFQGNSAPDKSGLPSDRFSAERTGGSVSTLTIQRTQQEDSAVYLCASSFSLSSYNEQFFGPGTRLTVL.

V gene TRBV7-2 combines with J gene TRBJ2-7; D may match TRBD1 or TRBD2 (6 bases each). V lost 10 bases and J 5 bases, leaving 15 bases between the germline ends. Germline assignment: CDR1 SGHTA and CDR2 FQGNSA. The CDR3 loop spans 12 amino acids. The CDR3 DNA reads as TGTGCCACCTCGACCGGGGGCAACGAGCAGTACTTC. Translated, it gives CATSTGGNEQYF.

This clonotype was observed a handful of times. The rearrangement links TRBV7-4 to TRBJ2-5, with TRBD1 as a possible D gene (6 bases). Between the trimmed V and J ends, which lost 5 bases and 4 bases, there was a span of 14 bases. Germline V gene sequence: CDR1 SGHVT, CDR2 SQSDAQ. This CDR3 has 14 amino acids. Written as DNA, the CDR3 is TGTGCCAGCAGCCCGACAGGCCAGCGAGAGACCCAGTACTTC. This codes for CASSPTGQRETQYF.

This clonotype was counted only a few times. The J gene is TRBJ2-6, the V gene TRBV7-3, with D maybe TRBD2 (6 bases). Per the germline V gene, CDR1 is SGHTA and CDR2 is FQGTGA. The V end was cut by 2 bases, the J end by 2 bases, with 10 bases between. The CDR3 sequence is 16 residues long. The CDR3 loop is CASSLSGGPGANVLTF. In DNA, the CDR3 is TGTGCCAGCAGCTTATCCGGGGGACCTGGGGCCAACGTCCTGACTTTC.